A selection of T cell receptor beta chains follows, all from one sample in a study of shared clonotypes between healthy human individuals. Clones were read by immunoSEQ multiplex PCR, and TCRdb kept only the in-frame ones, dropping some. This table holds 2 million to 2.5 million clones, over 85% found once. Sequencing was done on a sample of naive CD4+ T cells from PBMCs. The receptors were gathered from a man in his late teens or twenties in good health. Some clones in this sample may be carry-over from other donors' samples. CDR3s include the opening cysteine and the closing phenylalanine or tryptophan. Fields, in order: J gene, D gene, clone size, V gene, CDR3 DNA, CDR3 protein. A D gene is named only where the DNA matches it firmly. Clone size is not always given. Where it is, it says once, few, many or a class for expanded clones.

TRBJ1-1 . . TRBV28 TGTGCCAGCAGACCCCATTCCCGGGACCCCATTTCAGCTTTCTTT CASRPHSRDPISAFF
TRBJ2-1 TRBD1 . TRBV6-5 TGTGCCAGCAGTACGAGGACAGGGGGAAATGAGCAGTTCTTC CASSTRTGGNEQFF
TRBJ2-7 . once TRBV18 TGTGCCAGCTCACCACCGGGCGGTAGTCGGGGTGCCGAGCAGTACTTC CASSPPGGSRGAEQYF
TRBJ1-4 . . TRBV7-9 TGTGCCAGCAGCGCCGGCCGCGTCAATCTGGAAAAACTGTTTTTT CASSAGRVNLEKLFF
TRBJ2-7 TRBD1 . TRBV7-9 TGTGCCAGCAGCTTCCCCCAGGGGGTGGGGGAGCAGTACTTC CASSFPQGVGEQYF
TRBJ1-1 . . TRBV10-3 TGTGCCATCAGTGAGGCGTGGGGGTTCATGGCGGGAGAAGCTTTCTTT CAISEAWGFMAGEAFF
TRBJ1-1 TRBD1 few TRBV6-4 TGTGCCAGCAGACGAGACAGGGCGAACACTGAAGCTTTCTTT CASRRDRANTEAFF
TRBJ2-5 . . TRBV2 TGTGCCACCGCCGACAGGTCCCAAGAGACCCAGTACTTC CATADRSQETQYF
TRBJ1-5 TRBD1 . TRBV19 TGTGCCAGTAGGGGATCAGGGGGAAGCAATCAGCCCCAGCATTTT CASRGSGGSNQPQHF
TRBJ2-2 . . TRBV10-3 TGTGCCATCAGCGCAGTGGGCCGGGAGCTGTTTTTT CAISAVGRELFF
TRBJ1-3 . . TRBV10-2 TGCGCCAGCAGTGAGTCTAGGCCGTCGAGCTCTGGAAACACCATATATTTT CASSESRPSSSGNTIYF
TRBJ2-7 . . TRBV11-2 TGTCAGGGCTCCTACGAGCAGTACTTC CQGSYEQYF
TRBJ2-5 TRBD2 . TRBV12-5 TGTGCTAGTGGTTTCCACGAAAAAACCGACAGGGGACTAGCGGGAGACCAGGAGACCCAGTACTTC CASGFHEKTDRGLAGDQETQYF
TRBJ2-1 TRBD2 . TRBV10-3 TGTGCCATCCAAGGGGAGGGCCAAGGAGATGAGCAGTTCTTC CAIQGEGQGDEQFF
TRBJ2-3 . . TRBV4-1 TGCGCCAGCAGCCAAGGTAGAGTCCAGCTAGCCCCAAGCACAGATACGCAGTATTTT CASSQGRVQLAPSTDTQYF
TRBJ2-5 . once TRBV7-2 TGTGCCAGCAGCTTAGTTGGGATGGAGACCCAGTACTTC CASSLVGMETQYF
TRBJ2-7 TRBD1 . TRBV7-2 TGTGCCAGCAGGCGACAGGGCCTCTCCTACGAGCAGTACTTC CASRRQGLSYEQYF
TRBJ2-2 . . TRBV10-2 TGCGCCAGCAGTGAGGGGACAACACCCCAGAACACCGGGGAGCTGTTTTTT CASSEGTTPQNTGELFF
TRBJ1-1 . . TRBV6-1 TGTGCCAGCAGTGCCGAAGTGGAGAGGAGGACTGAAGCTTTCTTT CASSAEVERRTEAFF
TRBJ1-6 . . TRBV2 TGTGCCAGCAGTGTGCGGACGGTGAATTCACCCCTCCACTTT CASSVRTVNSPLHF
TRBJ2-7 . . TRBV19 TGTGCCAGTAGTCCCAGGGCTCCCTACGAGCAGTACTTC CASSPRAPYEQYF
TRBJ1-1 TRBD1 . TRBV15 TGTGCCACCAGCAGAGGAGGGACAGGCCAGGGGAACACTGAAGCTTTCTTT CATSRGGTGQGNTEAFF
TRBJ1-4 . . TRBV5-1 TGCGCCAGCAGCTTGGGTGGGACTAATGAAAAACTGTTTTTT CASSLGGTNEKLFF
TRBJ2-7 TRBD1 . TRBV10-3 TGTGCCATCCTCGCCGGGACAGGGGACTACGAGCAGTACTTC CAILAGTGDYEQYF
TRBJ2-1 TRBD2 . TRBV7-2 TGTGCCAGCAGCTTAGGGGGGACTAGTAATTACAATGAGCAGTTCTTC CASSLGGTSNYNEQFF
TRBJ1-5 . . TRBV2 TGTGCCAGCGCGACAGGTAATCAGCCCCAGCATTTT CASATGNQPQHF
TRBJ2-5 TRBD1 . TRBV10-3 TGTGCCATCGGACAGGGTCGAGAGACCCAGTACTTC CAIGQGRETQYF
TRBJ1-1 . few TRBV19 TGTGCCAGTAGCTTTTCAGGGAGTCCGGGGGAAGCTTTCTTT CASSFSGSPGEAFF
TRBJ2-7 . . TRBV27 TGTGCCAGCAGTCCCTCCGGTGGGTGGAGCTACGAGCAGTACTTC CASSPSGGWSYEQYF
TRBJ1-3 TRBD1 . TRBV28 TGTGCCAGCACTACAGGGGATACCATCCTTCACTCTGGAAACACCATATATTTT CASTTGDTILHSGNTIYF
TRBJ2-7 . . TRBV28 TGTGCCAGCCGTGGGATCCCGGACGAGCAGTACTTC CASRGIPDEQYF